This T cell receptor beta chain was retrieved from a study of tumor-infiltrating lymphocytes in primary liver carcinoma. Study-level findings and limits: No more than about 8-24% of top clones could be seen in all five tumor regions.

This clonotype is a singleton in its sample. The antigen remains unidentified. Its ends do not fully match the called genes, so a read error is possible. TCR beta cDNA came from approximately 540 ng total RNA, primed with a constant-region primer. Three nested multiplex PCR rounds of slightly modified ARM-PCR generated TCR beta libraries. TCRdb reanalysed the multiplex PCR reads using MiXCR and keeps one entry per CDR3 protein. The profile shows 20,000 to 25,000 distinct CDR3 sequences, 60% to 80% of them singletons. Unsorted bulk tissue, roughly 20-33 mg of it, served as the source for co-extraction of RNA and DNA. Surgeons treated the primary liver carcinoma of the patients by surgical resection. The receptor comes from a woman between 25 and 40 years old with primary liver carcinoma and hepatitis B virus infection. The material sequenced was liver tumor tissue from sampling region 1. Indicated subset: tumor region T1, superior pole.

This chain's CDR3 is CASSGQGLAEYF. The CDR3 nucleotides are TGTGCGAGCAGTGGCCAGGGTCTCGCGGAGTATTTT. The chain carries TRBV28 and TRBJ2-3; TRBD1 might be the D (5 bases). CDR1 is MDHEN, CDR2 SYDVKM, per germline. The CDR3 extends over 12 amino acids.